This T cell receptor (beta chain) was recorded in a study of CD8 T cells in Susac syndrome. CD8+ and CD4+ T cells from blood underwent TCR beta sequencing. Negative isolation yielded CD8+ and CD4+ T cells; FACS enriched TEMRA cells. The RNA, about 0.5 to 1 ug, was put through reverse transcription using random hexamers. Coverage of TCR beta CDR3 amplification by immunoSEQ multiplex PCR extended to 54 Vbeta and 13 Jbeta. TCRdb reprocessed the immunoSEQ multiplex PCR reads with MiXCR, giving one entry per CDR3 protein. The repertoire consists of approximately 110,000 distinct CDR3 sequences, with 90% to 95% occurring once and the leading ten covering roughly 0.33%. On this clonotype itself: The target antigen is unknown.

Germline CDR1 is SQVTM and CDR2 is ANQGSEA. The V gene end was trimmed by 7 bases and the J gene end by 6 bases; junction bases not matched to a gene: 8. This CDR3 spans 12 amino acids. Study-wide results and caveats: It was acknowledged in the study that the number of individuals who were included in its TCR sequencing and HLA analysis was relatively small.

This TCR derives from a human donor with multiple sclerosis. V usage is TRBV29-1 and J usage is TRBJ1-1; 7 bases map to TRBD1. The specimen sequenced was CD8+ T cells from PBMCs. Here the CDR3 reads CSGKSDRAEAFF. DNA for the CDR3: TGCAGCGGCAAATCCGACAGGGCTGAAGCTTTCTTT.